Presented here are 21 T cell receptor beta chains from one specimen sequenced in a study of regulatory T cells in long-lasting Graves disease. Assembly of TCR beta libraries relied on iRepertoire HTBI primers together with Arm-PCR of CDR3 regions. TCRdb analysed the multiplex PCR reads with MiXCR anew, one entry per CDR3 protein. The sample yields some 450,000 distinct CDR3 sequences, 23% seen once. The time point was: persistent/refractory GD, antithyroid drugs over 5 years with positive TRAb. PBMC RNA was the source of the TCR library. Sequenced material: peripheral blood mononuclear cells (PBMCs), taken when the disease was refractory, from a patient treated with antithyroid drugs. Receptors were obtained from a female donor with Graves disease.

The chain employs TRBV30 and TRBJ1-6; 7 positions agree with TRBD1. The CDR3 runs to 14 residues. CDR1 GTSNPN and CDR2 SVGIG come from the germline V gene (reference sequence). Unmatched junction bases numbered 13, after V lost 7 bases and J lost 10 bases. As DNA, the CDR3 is TGTGCCTACCAAACACAGGGGAGGAGCTCACCCCTCCACTTT. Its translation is CAYQTQGRSSPLHF.

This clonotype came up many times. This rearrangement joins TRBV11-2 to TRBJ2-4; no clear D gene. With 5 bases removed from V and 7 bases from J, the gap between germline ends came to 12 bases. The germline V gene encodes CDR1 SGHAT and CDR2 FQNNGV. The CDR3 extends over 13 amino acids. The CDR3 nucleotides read TGTGCCAGCAGCGTCGGAACTCCCAACATTCAGTACTTC. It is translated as CASSVGTPNIQYF.

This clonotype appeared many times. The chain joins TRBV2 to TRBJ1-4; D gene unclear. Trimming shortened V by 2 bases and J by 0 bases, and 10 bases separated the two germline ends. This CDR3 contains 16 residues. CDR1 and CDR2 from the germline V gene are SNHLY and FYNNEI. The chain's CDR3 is CASSEYGGATNEKLFF. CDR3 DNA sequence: TGTGCCAGCAGTGAATACGGCGGCGCAACTAATGAAAAACTGTTTTTT.

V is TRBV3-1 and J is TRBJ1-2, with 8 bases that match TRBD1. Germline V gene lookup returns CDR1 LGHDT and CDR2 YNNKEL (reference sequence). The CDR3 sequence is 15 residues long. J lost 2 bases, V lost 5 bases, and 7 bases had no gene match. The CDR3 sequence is CASSAQGARNYGYTF. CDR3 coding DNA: TGTGCCAGCAGCGCCCAGGGGGCAAGGAACTATGGCTACACCTTC.

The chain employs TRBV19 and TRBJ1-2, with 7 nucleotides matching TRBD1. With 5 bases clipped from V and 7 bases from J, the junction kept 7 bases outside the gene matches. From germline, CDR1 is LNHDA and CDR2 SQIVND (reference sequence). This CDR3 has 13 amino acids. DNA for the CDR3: TGTGCCAGTAGTGCTCACAGGGGAGGTGGCTACACCTTC. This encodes CASSAHRGGGYTF.

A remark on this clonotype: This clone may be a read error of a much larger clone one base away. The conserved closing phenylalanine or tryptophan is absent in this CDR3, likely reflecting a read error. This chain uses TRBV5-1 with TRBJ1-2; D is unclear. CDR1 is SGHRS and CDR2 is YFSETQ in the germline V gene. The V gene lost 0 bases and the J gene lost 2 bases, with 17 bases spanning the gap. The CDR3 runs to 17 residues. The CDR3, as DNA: TGCGCCAGCAGCTTGGGGGCACGGTCGGCGGAGAACTATGGCTACACCTCC. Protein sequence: CASSLGARSAENYGYTS.

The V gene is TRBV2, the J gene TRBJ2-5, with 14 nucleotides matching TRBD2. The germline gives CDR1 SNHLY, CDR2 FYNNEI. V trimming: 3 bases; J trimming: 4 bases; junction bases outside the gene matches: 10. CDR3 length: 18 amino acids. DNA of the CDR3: TGTGCCAGCAGTGATCCGGGACTAGCGGGAGTTATCGGAGAGACCCAGTACTTC. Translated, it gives CASSDPGLAGVIGETQYF.

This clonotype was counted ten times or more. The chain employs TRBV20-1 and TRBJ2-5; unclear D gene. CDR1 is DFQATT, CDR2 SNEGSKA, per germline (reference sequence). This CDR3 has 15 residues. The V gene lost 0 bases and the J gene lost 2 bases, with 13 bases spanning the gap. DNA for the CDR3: TGCAGTGCTAGAGATGCCCGAAAGGCGCAAGAGACCCAGTACTTC. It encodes CSARDARKAQETQYF.

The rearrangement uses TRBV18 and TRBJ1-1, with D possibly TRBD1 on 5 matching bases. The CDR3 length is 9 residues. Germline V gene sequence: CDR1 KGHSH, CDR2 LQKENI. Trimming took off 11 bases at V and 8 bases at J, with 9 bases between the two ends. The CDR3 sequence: CAGGVEAFF. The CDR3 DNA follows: TGTGCCGGGGGGGTCGAAGCTTTCTTT.

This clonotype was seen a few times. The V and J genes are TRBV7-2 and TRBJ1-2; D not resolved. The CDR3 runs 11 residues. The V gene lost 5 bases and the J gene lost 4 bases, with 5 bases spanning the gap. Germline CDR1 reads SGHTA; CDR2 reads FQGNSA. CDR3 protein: CASSTFYGYTF. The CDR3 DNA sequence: TGTGCCAGCAGCACTTTCTATGGCTACACCTTC. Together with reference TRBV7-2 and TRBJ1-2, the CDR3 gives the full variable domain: GAGVSQSPSNKVTEKGKDVELRCDPISGHTALYWYRQSLGQGLEFLIYFQGNSAPDKSGLPSDRFSAERTGGSVSTLTIQRTQQEDSAVYLCASSTFYGYTFGSGTRLTVV.

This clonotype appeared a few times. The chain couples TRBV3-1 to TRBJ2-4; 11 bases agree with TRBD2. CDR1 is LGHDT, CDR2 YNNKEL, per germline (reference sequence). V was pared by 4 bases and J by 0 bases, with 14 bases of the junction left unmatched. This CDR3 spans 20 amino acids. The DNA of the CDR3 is TGTGCCAGCAGCCGAGGGACTAGCGGAGCAAGGGATGTAGCCAAAAACATTCAGTACTTC. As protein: CASSRGTSGARDVAKNIQYF.

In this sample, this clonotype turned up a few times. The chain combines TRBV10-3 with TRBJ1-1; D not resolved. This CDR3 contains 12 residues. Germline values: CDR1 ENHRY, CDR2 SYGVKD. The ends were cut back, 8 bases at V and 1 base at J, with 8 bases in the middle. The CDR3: CAIRGSNTEAFF. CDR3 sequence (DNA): TGTGCCATCCGTGGGTCGAACACTGAAGCTTTCTTT.

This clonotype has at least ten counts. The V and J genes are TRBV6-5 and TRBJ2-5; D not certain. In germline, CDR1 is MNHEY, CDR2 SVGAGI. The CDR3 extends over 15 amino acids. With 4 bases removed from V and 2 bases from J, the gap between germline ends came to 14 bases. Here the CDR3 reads CASSWRSGRQETQYF. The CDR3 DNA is TGTGCCAGCAGTTGGCGGTCCGGAAGACAAGAGACCCAGTACTTC.

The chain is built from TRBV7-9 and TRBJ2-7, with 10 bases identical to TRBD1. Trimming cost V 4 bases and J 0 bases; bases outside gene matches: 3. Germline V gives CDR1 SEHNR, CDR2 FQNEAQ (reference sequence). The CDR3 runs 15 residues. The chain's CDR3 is CASSSTGGDSYEQYF. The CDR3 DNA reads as TGTGCCAGCAGCTCGACAGGGGGCGACTCCTACGAGCAGTACTTC.

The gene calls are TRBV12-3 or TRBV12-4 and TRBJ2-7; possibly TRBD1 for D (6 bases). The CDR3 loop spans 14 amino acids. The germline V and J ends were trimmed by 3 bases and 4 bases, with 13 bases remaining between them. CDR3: CASSFRGEGYEQYF. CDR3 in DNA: TGTGCCAGCAGTTTCAGGGGTGAGGGGTACGAGCAGTACTTC.

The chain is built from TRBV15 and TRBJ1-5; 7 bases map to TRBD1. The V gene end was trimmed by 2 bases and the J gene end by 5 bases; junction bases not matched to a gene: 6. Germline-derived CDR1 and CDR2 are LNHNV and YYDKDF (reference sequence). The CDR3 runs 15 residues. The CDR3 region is CATSRSRQGYQPQHF. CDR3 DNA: TGTGCCACCAGCAGAAGCAGACAGGGCTATCAGCCCCAGCATTTT. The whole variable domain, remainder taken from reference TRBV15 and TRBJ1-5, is DAMVIQNPRYQVTQFGKPVTLSCSQTLNHNVMYWYQQKSSQAPKLLFHYYDKDFNNEADTPDNFQSRRPNTSFCFLDIRSPGLGDTAMYLCATSRSRQGYQPQHFGDGTRLSIL.

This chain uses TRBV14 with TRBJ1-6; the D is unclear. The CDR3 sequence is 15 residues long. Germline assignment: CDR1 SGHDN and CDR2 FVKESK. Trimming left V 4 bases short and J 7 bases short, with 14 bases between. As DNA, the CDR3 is TGTGCCAGCAGCCTTACACGAGATGGGAATTCACCCCTCCACTTT. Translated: CASSLTRDGNSPLHF.

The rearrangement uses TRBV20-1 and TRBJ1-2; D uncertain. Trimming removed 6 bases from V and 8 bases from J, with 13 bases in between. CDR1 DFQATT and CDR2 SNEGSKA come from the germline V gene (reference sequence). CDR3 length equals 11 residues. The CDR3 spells CSAYLGGGYTF. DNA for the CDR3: TGCAGTGCCTACCTAGGCGGGGGCTACACCTTC.

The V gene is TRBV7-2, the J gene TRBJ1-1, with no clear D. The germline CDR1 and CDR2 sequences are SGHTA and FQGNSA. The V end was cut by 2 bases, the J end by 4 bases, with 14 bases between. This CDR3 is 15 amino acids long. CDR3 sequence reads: CASSLMVSGVTEAFF. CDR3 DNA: TGTGCCAGCAGCTTAATGGTTTCTGGGGTCACTGAAGCTTTCTTT.

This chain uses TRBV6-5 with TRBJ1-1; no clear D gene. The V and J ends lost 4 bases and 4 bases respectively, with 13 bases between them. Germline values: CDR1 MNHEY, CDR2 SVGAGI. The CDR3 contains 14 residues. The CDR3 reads CASSFSPTGTEAFF. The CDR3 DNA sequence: TGTGCCAGCAGTTTTAGCCCAACGGGCACTGAAGCTTTCTTT.

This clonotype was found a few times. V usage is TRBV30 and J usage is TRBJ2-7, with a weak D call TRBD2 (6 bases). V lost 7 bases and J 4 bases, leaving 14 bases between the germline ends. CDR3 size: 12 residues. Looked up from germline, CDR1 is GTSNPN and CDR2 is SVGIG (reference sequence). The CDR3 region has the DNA TGTGCCTACGGAAGCGGGTTTTACGAGCAGTACTTC. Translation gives CAYGSGFYEQYF.